This T cell receptor (beta chain) came from a study of molecular identifiers for immune sequencing clone quantification. TCRdb reprocessed the PCR reads with MiXCR, giving one entry per CDR3 protein. The sample lists about 640,000 distinct CDR3 sequences, just under 20% occurring once. From germline, CDR1 is DFQATT and CDR2 SNEGSKA (reference sequence). The CDR3 consists of 15 residues. V shed 3 bases and J 3 bases; nucleotides not matched to a gene: 4. This TCR was recovered from a human donor in good health. Some libraries in this study had Jurkat cell RNA spiked in. V and J are TRBV20-1 and TRBJ2-6; 8 nucleotides line up with TRBD2. What was sequenced was naive CD8+ T cells from blood, with Jurkat cell RNA spiked in. Subset here: FACS-sorted CD8+CD4-CCR7+CD45RA+ naive T cells. The CDR3 is CSASGAGGGANVLTF. The CDR3 DNA sequence: TGCAGTGCTAGTGGTGCGGGGGGTGGGGCCAACGTCCTGACTTTC.